Listed below are T cell receptor beta chains from one sample, sequenced in a study of blood T cell repertoires in COVID-19. The data were produced by immunoSEQ multiplex PCR, yet TCRdb's version contains in-frame clones alone and is incomplete. The repertoire holds approximately 200,000 clones, with more than 70% as singletons. Sample: peripheral blood. The receptors originated from a woman aged 25 to 45 with acute or convalescent COVID-19. Each CDR3 is given with its conserved first and last residue. D genes are given only for firm matches. Rows may omit the clone size; those that give it use once, few, many or a size class.

D gene,V gene,clone size,J gene,CDR3 length,CDR3 DNA,CDR3 protein
NA,TRBV29-1,once,TRBJ2-5,13,TGCAGCGTTTTGAACGAGGGAGGAGAGACCCAGTACTTC,CSVLNEGGETQYF
NA,TRBV5-5,NA,TRBJ2-3,13,TGTGCCAGCAGCTTGGGAGGCTCAGATACGCAGTATTTT,CASSLGGSDTQYF
TRBD2,TRBV10-3,NA,TRBJ2-7,12,TGTGCCGTCTGGACTAGTGGGTACGAGCAGTACTTC,CAVWTSGYEQYF
NA,TRBV7-9,NA,TRBJ1-2,10,TGTGCCAGCACCCCTTCCGGCTACACCTTC,CASTPSGYTF
TRBD2,TRBV11-2,NA,TRBJ2-1,17,TGTGCCAGCAGCTCTAGGGGACGCGCGGGAGCAGGCAATGAGCAGTTCTTC,CASSSRGRAGAGNEQFF
TRBD1,TRBV24-1,NA,TRBJ2-2,15,TGTGCCACCAGTGATAGGGGGCGCGTCACCGGGGAGCTGTTTTTT,CATSDRGRVTGELFF
NA,TRBV2,NA,TRBJ1-2,14,TGTGCCTGCGCCGAGGACAGAGTCATCTATGGCTACACCTTC,CACAEDRVIYGYTF
TRBD1,TRBV10-3,NA,TRBJ2-7,12,TGTGCCATCGGACAGGAAAACTACGAGCAGTACTTC,CAIGQENYEQYF
NA,TRBV13,NA,TRBJ2-7,13,TGTGCCAGCAGCGCCCCGGACAGCTACGAGCAGTACTTC,CASSAPDSYEQYF
NA,TRBV10-3,NA,TRBJ1-5,15,TGTGCCATCAGTGAGTCGGGCAGGGAGGTCCAGCCCCAGCATTTT,CAISESGREVQPQHF
NA,TRBV29-1,NA,TRBJ1-4,15,TGCAGCGTTGACGCGGCAGGTGGGGGAGGAGAAAAACTGTTTTTT,CSVDAAGGGGEKLFF
NA,TRBV6-6,NA,TRBJ2-7,12,TGTGCCACAAAAGGGGAGGACTCCGAGCAGTACTTC,CATKGEDSEQYF
TRBD2,TRBV24-1,few,TRBJ2-7,16,TGTGCCACCAGTGATTTTAAAACTAGCGGGATCTACGAGCAGTACTTC,CATSDFKTSGIYEQYF
NA,TRBV28,NA,TRBJ2-7,15,TGTGCCACCGCGGGACTCCACACCGGAACCTACGAGCAGTACTTC,CATAGLHTGTYEQYF
NA,TRBV2,NA,TRBJ2-1,14,TGTGCCAGCGTTGAGGAGGCTAGCGTGAATGAGCAGTTCTTC,CASVEEASVNEQFF
NA,TRBV5-1,few,TRBJ2-3,14,TGCGCCAGCAGACGGCGGGAAGTCACAGATACGCAGTATTTT,CASRRREVTDTQYF
NA,TRBV9,once,TRBJ2-6,19,TGTGCCAGCAGCGTAGGGGCCACACCGCACTCCTCTGGGGCCAACGTCCTGACTTTC,CASSVGATPHSSGANVLTF
NA,TRBV7-2,NA,TRBJ1-4,11,TGTGCCAGCAGCTCCCTCGGCGGACTGTTTTTT,CASSSLGGLFF
TRBD1,TRBV6-5,NA,TRBJ1-4,15,TGTGCCAGCAGTCCGACAGGGGGCGTAAACGAAAAACTGTTTTTT,CASSPTGGVNEKLFF
NA,TRBV7-9,NA,TRBJ2-1,15,TGTGCCAGCAGCTTAGTCCAGAGGTCCTACAATGAGCAGTTCTTC,CASSLVQRSYNEQFF
TRBD2,TRBV5-4,NA,TRBJ2-7,14,TGTGCCAGCAGCCAAGGGACTAGCGGGAGGTTCCCAGACTTC,CASSQGTSGRFPDF
NA,TRBV4-1,NA,TRBJ2-3,13,TGCGCCAGCAGCTCGGAGACTTTCAATACGCAGTATTTT,CASSSETFNTQYF
NA,TRBV11-2,NA,TRBJ2-7,13,TGTGCCAGCAGCTTAGACACTACGTACGAGCAGTACTTC,CASSLDTTYEQYF
NA,TRBV5-1,NA,TRBJ1-3,12,TGCGCCAGCGGGGCGGATGGAAACACCATATATTTT,CASGADGNTIYF
TRBD1,TRBV30,NA,TRBJ1-2,13,TGTGCCCGGGTCCGACAGGGTGGCTTTGGCTACACCTTC,CARVRQGGFGYTF
NA,TRBV5-6,NA,TRBJ1-6,15,TGTGCCAGCAGCCCCCCCGACGGAGGGAGTTCACCCCTCCACTTT,CASSPPDGGSSPLHF
NA,TRBV7-2,NA,TRBJ1-2,14,TGTGCCAGCAGCTTTAGACACCCTTCCTATGGCTACACCTTC,CASSFRHPSYGYTF
TRBD1,TRBV6-6,once,TRBJ1-2,15,TGTGCCAGCTTCTTTGGGACAGGGACTAACTATGGCTACACCTTC,CASFFGTGTNYGYTF
NA,TRBV12-3/TRBV12-4,NA,TRBJ1-5,13,TGTGCCAGCAGTTTGAGTAACAATCAGCCCCAGCATTTT,CASSLSNNQPQHF
NA,TRBV6-6,NA,TRBJ2-5,14,TGTGCCAGCAGCAAGCCGGGAGTCCGGGAGACCCAGTACTTC,CASSKPGVRETQYF
NA,TRBV6-5,NA,TRBJ1-3,13,TGTGCCAGCGGGGCAGGAGTTACGAACACCATATATTTT,CASGAGVTNTIYF
NA,TRBV12-5,NA,TRBJ2-5,15,TGTGCTAGTGGTTTGGACAGGGAGGGAACGGAGACCCAGTACTTC,CASGLDREGTETQYF
NA,TRBV7-2,NA,TRBJ2-7,19,TGTGCCAGCAGCTCCGAACCAAAATTTTTTAGCTCCCGAAGGTACGAGCAGTACTTC,CASSSEPKFFSSRRYEQYF
TRBD1,TRBV9,NA,TRBJ1-2,14,TGTGCCAGCAGCGTCGACAGGGCGGGCGAAGGCTACACCTTC,CASSVDRAGEGYTF
TRBD2,TRBV27,NA,TRBJ2-7,14,TGTGCCAGCAAACTAGCGGGAGGCATCTACGAGCAGTACTTC,CASKLAGGIYEQYF
TRBD1,TRBV27,NA,TRBJ1-4,17,TGTGCCAGCAGTCCTAAGCGGGCGGGGACAGGTGGCGAAAAACTGTTTTTT,CASSPKRAGTGGEKLFF
NA,TRBV2,NA,TRBJ2-7,14,TGTGCCAGCAGTGAAGGCAGGGAGGCGGGCGAGCAGTACTTC,CASSEGREAGEQYF
NA,TRBV7-2,NA,TRBJ2-7,13,TGTGCCAGCAGCTTACTAGAAGGAGGGTATCAGTACTTC,CASSLLEGGYQYF
TRBD1,TRBV29-1,once,TRBJ2-5,14,TGCAGCGTGGGCGGACAGGGGGGAGGGGAGACCCAGTACTTC,CSVGGQGGGETQYF
NA,TRBV6-5,NA,TRBJ1-1,13,TGTGCCAGCAGTCCATTACAGAACACTGAAGCTTTCTTT,CASSPLQNTEAFF